The entry below describes one T cell receptor beta chain. Its antigen is not identified. This sample is drawn from a study of T-cell memory formation after mild COVID-19. The germline V gene encodes CDR1 SEHNR and CDR2 FQNEAQ (reference sequence). Trimming took 4 bases from V and 10 from J; bases not matched to a gene: 8. The CDR3 extends over 15 amino acids. The TCR alpha and TCR beta cDNA libraries, bearing sample barcodes and UMIs, were generated by 5'RACE using constant-segment primers. One entry per CDR3 protein results from TCRdb running MiXCR on the 5' RACE reads. The sample holds approximately 250,000 distinct CDR3 sequences, 15% to 20% seen once. Whole-study results and caveats: Cross-reactive memory apparently joined, as some responding clones appeared in pre-infection memory.

This clonotype was obtained from a man aged 18 to 29 who had mild COVID-19 (a few samples of this study predate the infection). Cell type and time point are not known. Material for sequencing was PBMCs or a T cell subset sorted from them (not recorded which). The genes are TRBV7-9 and TRBJ1-4, with TRBD1 identical over 11 bases. The CDR3 loop reads CASSYRDRGMSKLFF. In DNA form, the CDR3 reads TGTGCCAGCAGCTACCGGGACAGGGGGATGTCAAAACTGTTTTTT.